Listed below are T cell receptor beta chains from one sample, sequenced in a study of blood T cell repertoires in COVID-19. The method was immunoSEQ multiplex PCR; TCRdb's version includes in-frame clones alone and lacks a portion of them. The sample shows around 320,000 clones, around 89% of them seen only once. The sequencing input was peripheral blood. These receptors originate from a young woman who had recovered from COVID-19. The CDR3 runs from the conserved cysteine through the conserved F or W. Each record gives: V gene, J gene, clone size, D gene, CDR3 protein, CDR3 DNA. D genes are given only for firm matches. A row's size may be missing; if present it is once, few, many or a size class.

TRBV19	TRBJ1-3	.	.	CASSKSRGNTIYF	TGTGCCAGTAGCAAGAGCCGGGGGAACACCATATATTTT
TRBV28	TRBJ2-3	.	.	CASSLDSRTDTQYF	TGTGCCAGCAGTTTAGACTCACGGACAGATACGCAGTATTTT
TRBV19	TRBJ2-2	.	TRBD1	CASRRQGFDTGELFF	TGTGCCAGTAGACGACAGGGATTTGACACCGGGGAGCTGTTTTTT
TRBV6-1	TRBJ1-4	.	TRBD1	CASSDAPGTVNEKLFF	TGTGCCAGCAGTGACGCACCCGGGACAGTTAATGAAAAACTGTTTTTT
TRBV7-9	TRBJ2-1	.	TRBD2	CASSVGLAYNEQFF	TGTGCCAGCAGCGTAGGACTAGCCTACAATGAGCAGTTCTTC
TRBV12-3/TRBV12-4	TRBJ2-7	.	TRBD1	CASSRTGYEQYF	TGTGCCAGCAGCCGGACAGGCTACGAGCAGTACTTC
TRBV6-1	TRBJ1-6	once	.	CASSGTGGPLRSPLHF	TGTGCCAGCAGTGGTACAGGCGGTCCCCTTCGTTCACCCCTCCACTTT
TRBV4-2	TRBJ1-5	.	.	CASSQSQAGNQPQHF	TGTGCCAGCAGCCAATCCCAAGCGGGGAATCAGCCCCAGCATTTT
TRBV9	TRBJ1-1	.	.	CASGEGTEAFF	TGTGCCAGCGGGGAGGGCACTGAAGCTTTCTTT
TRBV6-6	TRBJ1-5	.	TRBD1	CASSYLGQGYQPQHF	TGTGCCAGCAGTTACCTTGGACAGGGGTATCAGCCCCAGCATTTT
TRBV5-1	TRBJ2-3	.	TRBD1	CASSRDLGTGTDTQYF	TGCGCCAGCAGCCGGGATCTAGGGACAGGGACAGATACGCAGTATTTT
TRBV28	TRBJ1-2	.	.	CASSLLGGGDYGYTF	TGTGCCAGCAGTTTATTAGGGGGGGGTGACTATGGCTACACCTTC
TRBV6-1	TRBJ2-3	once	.	CASSEPGGDTQYF	TGTGCCAGCAGTGAACCGGGCGGGGATACGCAGTATTTT
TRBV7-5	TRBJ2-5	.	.	CARSTQGGICQETQYF	TGTGCCAGAAGCACTCAGGGGGGCATCTGTCAAGAGACCCAGTACTTC
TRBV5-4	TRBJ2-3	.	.	CASSTRDSSTDTQYF	TGTGCCAGCAGCACGCGGGACTCAAGCACAGATACGCAGTATTTT
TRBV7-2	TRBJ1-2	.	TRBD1	CASSLGQGVGGYTF	TGTGCCAGCAGCTTAGGGCAGGGGGTAGGTGGCTACACCTTC
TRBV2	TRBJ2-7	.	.	CASSGHGVYEQYF	TGTGCCAGCAGTGGCCACGGAGTCTACGAGCAGTACTTC
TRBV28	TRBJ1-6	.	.	CASTRGGGGNSPLHF	TGTGCCAGCACCCGCGGGGGAGGTGGAAATTCACCCCTCCACTTT
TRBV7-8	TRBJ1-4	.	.	CASSLARQALNEKLFF	TGTGCCAGCAGCTTAGCACGTCAGGCCCTTAATGAAAAACTGTTTTTT
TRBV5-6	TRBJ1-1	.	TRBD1	CASSLDGGTGREWNTEAFF	TGTGCCAGCAGCTTGGATGGAGGGACAGGGAGGGAATGGAACACTGAAGCTTTCTTT
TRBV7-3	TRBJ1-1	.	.	CATARLNTEAFF	TGTGCCACAGCTAGACTGAACACTGAAGCTTTCTTT
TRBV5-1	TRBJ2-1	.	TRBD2	CASSRDSGGSSYNEQFF	TGCGCCAGCAGCCGAGATAGCGGGGGAAGCTCCTACAATGAGCAGTTCTTC
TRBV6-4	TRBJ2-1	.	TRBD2	CASSETAGGRNEQFF	TGTGCCAGCAGTGAAACAGCGGGGGGAAGGAATGAGCAGTTCTTC
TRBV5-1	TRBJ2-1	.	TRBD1	CASSLGWPGQGDEQFF	TGCGCCAGCAGCTTGGGGTGGCCGGGACAGGGGGATGAGCAGTTCTTC
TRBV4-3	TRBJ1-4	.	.	CASSQGNSLNNEKLFF	TGCGCCAGCAGCCAAGGAAACTCCCTGAATAATGAAAAACTGTTTTTT
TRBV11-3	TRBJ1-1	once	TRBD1	CASSLDRVTEAFF	TGTGCCAGCAGCTTGGACAGGGTCACTGAAGCTTTCTTT
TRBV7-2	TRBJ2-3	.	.	CASSSGNTDTQYF	TGTGCCAGCAGCTCCGGTAACACAGATACGCAGTATTTT
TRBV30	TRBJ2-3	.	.	CAWIRDTNTDTQYF	TGTGCCTGGATCCGGGACACAAACACAGATACGCAGTATTTT
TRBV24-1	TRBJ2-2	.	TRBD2	CATSDPTSGKNTGELFF	TGTGCCACCAGTGATCCGACTAGCGGTAAGAACACCGGGGAGCTGTTTTTT
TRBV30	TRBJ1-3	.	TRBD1	CAWSVGTGAGNTIYF	TGTGCCTGGAGTGTTGGGACAGGGGCTGGAAACACCATATATTTT
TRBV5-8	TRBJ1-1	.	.	CASSLEGRGTEAFF	TGTGCCAGCAGCTTGGAAGGCAGAGGCACTGAAGCTTTCTTT
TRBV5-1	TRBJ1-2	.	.	CASSLVGHANYGYTF	TGCGCCAGCAGCTTAGTAGGACATGCTAACTATGGCTACACCTTC
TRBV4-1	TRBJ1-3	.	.	CASSNEGSGNTIYF	TGCGCCAGCAGCAACGAGGGCTCTGGAAACACCATATATTTT
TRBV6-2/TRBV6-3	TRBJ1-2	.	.	CASSYSSFGYTF	TGTGCCAGCAGTTACTCGTCTTTCGGCTACACCTTC
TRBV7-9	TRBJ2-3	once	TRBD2	CASSSPVIGGGADTQYF	TGTGCCAGCAGCTCACCCGTGATCGGCGGGGGGGCGGATACGCAGTATTTT